This TCR beta chain was captured in a study of blood T cell repertoires in COVID-19. Looking at the study overall: Both acute and convalescent COVID-19 samples were obtained from the United States, Italy and Spain.

Profiled with immunoSEQ multiplex PCR; TCRdb holds only in-frame clones, not every one. In the table there are about 280,000 clones, about 85% of which are singletons. All enrollees were about 18 to 89 years old and from about 24 US areas. Clinical histories supplied by participants themselves formed the basis of cohort assignment. Recovered Cohort 3 donors showed two negative PCRs, clearance, or symptom resolution. The specimen was PBMCs or T cells enriched from blood (not recorded which). The receptor was derived from a woman aged 50 to 60 who had recovered from COVID-19.

The CDR3 DNA sequence: TGTGCCAGCAGCCCCCCGCGGGGAACCTCTGGAAACACCATATATTTT. Encoded protein: CASSPPRGTSGNTIYF. The chain carries TRBV28 and TRBJ1-3; unclear D gene. The germline gives CDR1 MDHEN, CDR2 SYDVKM. V shed 6 bases and J shed 0 bases, with 15 bases lying between them. CDR3 size: 16 residues.